This TCR beta chain derives from a study of T cells in Graves' hyperthyroidism and ophthalmopathy. Study background: Peripheral blood was acquired at first diagnosis, ahead of any therapy whatsoever.

What was amplified from RNA transcripts were TCR beta CDR3 regions. The HTBI set primed first-round TCR CDR3 RT-PCR. TCRdb re-called the multiplex PCR reads through MiXCR, storing one row per CDR3 protein. This repertoire shows about 400,000 distinct CDR3 sequences, more than 12% found once; its top ten account for around 28%. The ends were cut back, 9 bases at V and 7 bases at J, with 21 bases in the middle. Germline lookup yields CDR1 LNHDA and CDR2 SQIVND (reference sequence). CDR3 length equals 15 residues. A note on this clonotype: As yet, its antigen is unknown.

Overall study findings and caveats: Most thyroid clonotypes with frequency above 0.001 were detected in blood. Onset of ophthalmopathy came a median about 6.5 months after the model predicted it.

Specimen: blood. The sequence derives from a man aged 45 to 65 with Graves' ophthalmopathy. The chain is built from TRBV19 and TRBJ2-2; D is possibly TRBD1 (7 bases). The CDR3 is CASLGTRGVFGELFF. CDR3 sequence (DNA): TGTGCCAGCCTAGGTACCAGGGGGGTGTTCGGGGAGCTGTTTTTT.